Described below is a single T cell receptor beta chain sequence and its context. Indicated time point: baseline, week 1 (first vaccination visit). Treatment reported: pre-vaccination baseline after standard-of-care therapy. Libraries were prepared by immunoSEQ multiplex PCR; TCRdb keeps only in-frame clonotypes and omits some of them. The data hold tens of thousands of clones, with around 80% observed a single time. CDR3 length: 12 amino acids. The germline V gene encodes CDR1 SGHRS and CDR2 YFSETQ. The V and J ends lost 0 bases and 14 bases respectively, with 12 bases between them. This record comes from a study of a mutant IDH1 vaccine in newly diagnosed glioma. The overall study: It was radiotherapy, temozolomide, or both that patients received previously, with most receiving both.

The receptor's source is a woman under 30 with glioma. Some clones in this sample may be carry-over from other donors' samples. This material consisted of peripheral blood mononuclear cells (PBMCs), taken from a glioma patient treated with radiotherapy, temozolomide or both. The rearrangement links TRBV5-1 to TRBJ1-3; D unresolved. The chain's CDR3 is CASSLAREALYF. DNA of the CDR3: TGCGCCAGCAGCTTGGCCCGGGAGGCGTTATATTTT. The whole variable domain, remainder taken from reference TRBV5-1 and TRBJ1-3, is KAGVTQTPRYLIKTRGQQVTLSCSPISGHRSVSWYQQTPGQGLQFLFEYFSETQRNKGNFPGRFSGRQFSNSRSEMNVSTLELGDSALYLCASSLAREALYFGEGSWLTVV.